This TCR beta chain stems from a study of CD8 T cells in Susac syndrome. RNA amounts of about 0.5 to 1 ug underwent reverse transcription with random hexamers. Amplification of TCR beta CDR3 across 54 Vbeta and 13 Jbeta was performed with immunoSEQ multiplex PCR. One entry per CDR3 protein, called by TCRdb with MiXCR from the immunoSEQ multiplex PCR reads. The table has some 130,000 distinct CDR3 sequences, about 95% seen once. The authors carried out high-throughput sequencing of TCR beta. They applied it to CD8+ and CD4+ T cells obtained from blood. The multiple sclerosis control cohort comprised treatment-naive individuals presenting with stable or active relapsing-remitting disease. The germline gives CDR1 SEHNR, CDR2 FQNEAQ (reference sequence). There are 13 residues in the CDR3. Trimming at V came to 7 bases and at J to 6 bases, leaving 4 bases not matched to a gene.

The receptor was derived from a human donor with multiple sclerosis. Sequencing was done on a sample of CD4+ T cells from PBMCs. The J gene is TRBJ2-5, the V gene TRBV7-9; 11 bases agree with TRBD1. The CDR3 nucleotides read TGTGCCAGCATCCGGGACAGGGGGAAGACCCAGTACTTC. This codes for CASIRDRGKTQYF. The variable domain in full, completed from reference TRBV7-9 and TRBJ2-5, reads DTGVSQNPRHKITKRGQNVTFRCDPISEHNRLYWYRQTLGQGPEFLTYFQNEAQLEKSRLLSDRFSAERPKGSFSTLEIQRTEQGDSAMYLCASIRDRGKTQYFGPGTRLLVL.